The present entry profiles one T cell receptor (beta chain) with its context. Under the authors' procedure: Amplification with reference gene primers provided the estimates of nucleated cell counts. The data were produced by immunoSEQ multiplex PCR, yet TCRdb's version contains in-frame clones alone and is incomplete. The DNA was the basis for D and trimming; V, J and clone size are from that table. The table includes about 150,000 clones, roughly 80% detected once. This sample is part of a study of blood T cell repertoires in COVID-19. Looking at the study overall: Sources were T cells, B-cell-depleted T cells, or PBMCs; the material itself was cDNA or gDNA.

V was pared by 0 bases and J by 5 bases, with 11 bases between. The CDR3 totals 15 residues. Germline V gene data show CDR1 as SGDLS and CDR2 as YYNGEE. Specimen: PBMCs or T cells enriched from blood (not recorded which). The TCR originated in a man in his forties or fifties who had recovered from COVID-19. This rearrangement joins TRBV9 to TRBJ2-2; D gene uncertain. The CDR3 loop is CASSVETARTGELFF. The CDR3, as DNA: TGTGCCAGCAGCGTAGAAACCGCGAGGACCGGGGAGCTGTTTTTT.